The rows below give T cell receptor beta chains drawn from one sample of a study of T cells in Graves' hyperthyroidism and ophthalmopathy. TCRdb itself ran the multiplex PCR reads through MiXCR, one entry per CDR3 protein. This table holds about 300,000 distinct CDR3 sequences, 25% to 30% found once. Sample: blood. The receptors come from a man between 35 and 55 years old with Graves' hyperthyroidism that later progressed to Graves' ophthalmopathy. Both conserved end residues are part of each CDR3. A D gene is named only where the DNA matches it firmly.

V gene: TRBV19; D gene: NA; CDR3 protein: CASSISALAKNIQYF
V gene: TRBV6-2/TRBV6-3; D gene: NA; CDR3 protein: CASSYTGRASAPNTEAFF
V gene: TRBV29-1; D gene: NA; CDR3 protein: CSVTGRTMRSETQYF
V gene: TRBV5-1; D gene: NA; CDR3 protein: CASSERYGYNEQFF
V gene: TRBV3-1; D gene: TRBD1; CDR3 protein: CASSQGVNRGQTQYF
V gene: TRBV6-5; D gene: TRBD2; CDR3 protein: CASSYSWGGSYEQYF
V gene: TRBV7-2; D gene: NA; CDR3 protein: CASSPEPEVAGEQYF
V gene: TRBV9; D gene: NA; CDR3 protein: CASSVTGYETQYF
V gene: TRBV6-5; D gene: NA; CDR3 protein: CASSYSGQGNYGYTF
V gene: TRBV9; D gene: NA; CDR3 protein: CASSVEGENHQPQHF
V gene: TRBV18; D gene: NA; CDR3 protein: CASSPSNYGYTF
V gene: TRBV9; D gene: TRBD1; CDR3 protein: CASSVDWDRATSQYF
V gene: TRBV19; D gene: NA; CDR3 protein: CASTGGRGETQYF
V gene: TRBV6-2/TRBV6-3; D gene: TRBD1; CDR3 protein: CASRRQPGGSYEQYF
V gene: TRBV20-1; D gene: NA; CDR3 protein: CSARSYLGANTEAFF
V gene: TRBV12-3/TRBV12-4; D gene: NA; CDR3 protein: CASSFGEKNTEAFF
V gene: TRBV7-9; D gene: TRBD2; CDR3 protein: CASSSSGGYEQYF
V gene: TRBV20-1; D gene: NA; CDR3 protein: CSARDHQGRGYEQYF
V gene: TRBV3-1; D gene: NA; CDR3 protein: CASSQDPIRGSPLHF
V gene: TRBV12-3/TRBV12-4; D gene: NA; CDR3 protein: CASSLAGGGTEAFF
V gene: TRBV2; D gene: TRBD2; CDR3 protein: CASREPLAGFYEQYF
V gene: TRBV6-2/TRBV6-3; D gene: NA; CDR3 protein: CASSYTAQETQYF
V gene: TRBV5-1; D gene: NA; CDR3 protein: CASSFTGTPQETQYF
V gene: TRBV29-1; D gene: TRBD1; CDR3 protein: CSAGRTGAGETQYF
V gene: TRBV6-5; D gene: NA; CDR3 protein: CASSYGGGSGNTIYF
V gene: TRBV7-9; D gene: TRBD2; CDR3 protein: CASSPLLAGVRETQYF
V gene: TRBV9; D gene: NA; CDR3 protein: CASSVEAQGWGTNYGYTF
V gene: TRBV24-1; D gene: NA; CDR3 protein: CATSEGGRNYGYTF